Included here is one T cell receptor (beta chain) sequence, with context. The CDR3 totals 16 residues. V dropped 6 bases and J dropped 2; count of bases not matched to a gene: 8. Germline loops: CDR1 MNHEY, CDR2 SMNVEV (reference sequence). These data come from a study of T cell changes during pregnancy in multiple sclerosis. Sequencing was performed with immunoSEQ multiplex PCR; in TCRdb, only in-frame clones are kept and a portion is missing. This table holds some 41,000 clones, 90% to 95% found once. The origin of this receptor is a female donor in good health, enrolled as a control in a pregnancy study. The chain has TRBV27 and TRBJ2-3; 10 bases line up with TRBD2. The starting material was CD4+ T cells from peripheral blood mononuclear cells, obtained in the third trimester of pregnancy. CDR3 protein: CASSERTSGFTDTQYF. The CDR3 bases are TGTGCCAGCAGCGAGAGGACTAGCGGATTCACAGATACGCAGTATTTT.